One and the same sample provided the 26 T cell receptor beta chains below, sequenced in a study of blood T cell repertoires in COVID-19. Generated by immunoSEQ multiplex PCR, the TCRdb table keeps only in-frame clones and is missing some. This sample has roughly 50,000 clones, with 80% to 90% found just once. Input material: peripheral blood. The receptors here all came from a human donor in a cohort sampled during active COVID-19.

The chain recombines TRBV7-9 with TRBJ1-2; the match to TRBD1 covers 7 bases. The ends lost 7 bases at V and 6 bases at J; junction bases unmatched: 11. This CDR3 region has 14 residues. Germline V CDR1 and CDR2: SEHNR, FQNEAQ (reference sequence). In nucleotides, the CDR3 is TGTGCCAGCAACCTCGATACAGGGGACCATGGCTACACCTTC. Its translation is CASNLDTGDHGYTF.

This clone was counted a few times. V is TRBV10-3 and J is TRBJ1-3; 9 bases are shared with TRBD1. J gave up 3 bases and V 6 bases, and 3 bases lay outside the gene matches. CDR3 length: 14 amino acids. CDR1 is ENHRY and CDR2 is SYGVKD in the germline V gene. DNA of the CDR3: TGTGCCATCAGACAGGGGGCAGGTGGAAACACCATATATTTT. Its translation is CAIRQGAGGNTIYF.

This clone has just one count. The chain is built from TRBV7-8 and TRBJ1-1; D might be TRBD1 (5 bases). Trimming shortened V by 1 base and J by 3 bases, and 9 bases separated the two germline ends. This CDR3 comprises 14 residues. Germline lookup yields CDR1 SGHVS and CDR2 FQNEAQ. CDR3 coding DNA: TGTGCCAGCAGCTTAGAAGGGGCCCACACTGAAGCTTTCTTT. It yields the protein CASSLEGAHTEAFF.

This clone was observed a handful of times. The chain joins TRBV18 to TRBJ2-7, with D possibly TRBD2 on 6 matching bases. The V end was cut by 3 bases, the J end by 2 bases, with 14 bases between. CDR3 size: 15 residues. Per germline, CDR1 KGHSH and CDR2 LQKENI. CDR3 residues: CASSPQAGLPYEQYF. Written as DNA, the CDR3 is TGTGCCAGCTCACCTCAAGCGGGCTTACCCTACGAGCAGTACTTC.

V usage is TRBV7-2 and J usage is TRBJ2-5, with TRBD2 matching over 10 bases. CDR1 and CDR2 (germline): SGHTA, FQGNSA. V shed 4 bases, J shed 3 bases, and the junction held 8 bases outside the gene matches. This CDR3 has 16 amino acids. Written as DNA, the CDR3 is TGTGCCAGCAGCTCCTATCAGCGGGGGGGCAAAGAGACCCAGTACTTC. Residues: CASSSYQRGGKETQYF.

This chain connects TRBV30 to TRBJ1-6; no definite D call. The CDR3 has 17 amino acids. The V end was cut by 2 bases, the J end by 3 bases, with 17 bases between. Germline CDR1 GTSNPN, CDR2 SVGIG (reference sequence). CDR3 sequence reads: CAWSPEYRDYYNSPLHF. CDR3 nucleotides: TGTGCCTGGAGTCCCGAATACCGGGATTACTATAATTCACCCCTCCACTTT.

The chain recombines TRBV19 with TRBJ1-1, with 9 nucleotides matching TRBD1. The V segment lost 7 bases and the J segment 4 bases; nucleotides outside the gene matches: 4. CDR3 length equals 13 residues. The germline V gene has CDR1 LNHDA and CDR2 SQIVND (reference sequence). CDR3 DNA: TGTGCCAGTACCACGACAGGGGGCACTGAAGCTTTCTTT. It yields the protein CASTTTGGTEAFF.

This clone was picked up one time. The chain carries TRBV12-3 or TRBV12-4 and TRBJ1-2; no clear D. With 6 bases removed from V and 8 bases from J, the gap between germline ends came to 16 bases. The CDR3 has 13 residues. Here the CDR3 reads CASSRVILWGYTF. The CDR3 nucleotides read TGTGCCAGCAGCCGGGTGATCTTATGGGGCTACACCTTC.

The chain carries TRBV10-1 and TRBJ2-5; tentative D call: TRBD1 (6 bases). Between the trimmed V and J ends, which lost 4 bases and 5 bases, there was a span of 17 bases. Germline V gives CDR1 WNHNN, CDR2 SYGVQD (reference sequence). The CDR3 contains 15 residues. CDR3 DNA: TGCGCCAGCAGTGGGGATCAGGGGAGTGGGGAGACCCAGTACTTC. Residues: CASSGDQGSGETQYF.

The rearrangement links TRBV3-1 (or the pseudogene TRBV3-2) to TRBJ1-1; perhaps TRBD1 as D (5 bases). This CDR3 has 15 amino acids. V was clipped by 1 base and J by 2 bases, with 11 bases between them. Per the germline V gene, CDR1 is LGHDT and CDR2 is YNNKEL (reference sequence). The CDR3 DNA sequence: TGTGCCAGCAGCCAAGCTTGGGGCATTAACACTGAAGCTTTCTTT. This gives the protein CASSQAWGINTEAFF.

DNA for the CDR3: TGCAGTGCTAGGGGACTCTATGGCTACACCTTC. Translated: CSARGLYGYTF. J is TRBJ1-2 and V is TRBV20-1, with D possibly being TRBD1 (5 bases). CDR1 and CDR2 from the germline V gene are DFQATT and SNEGSKA (reference sequence). The V end lost 3 bases, the J end lost 4 bases, and 6 bases lay between the germline ends. CDR3 length: 11 residues.

This chain connects TRBV7-2 to TRBJ1-5; D is possibly TRBD1 (6 bases). CDR1 is SGHTA and CDR2 is FQGNSA in the germline V gene. This CDR3 has 16 residues. V was trimmed by 0 bases and J by 2 bases, leaving 11 bases between them. The DNA for the CDR3 is TGTGCCAGCAGCTTAGCGGGTTCAGGGGGCAATCAGCCCCAGCATTTT. Its translation: CASSLAGSGGNQPQHF.

V is TRBV5-1 and J is TRBJ1-2, with D maybe TRBD1 (5 bases). The CDR3 consists of 13 residues. Germline CDR1 SGHRS, CDR2 YFSETQ. Trimming left V 0 bases short and J 6 bases short, with 9 bases between. The CDR3 loop is CASSLAGYDGYTF. In DNA, the CDR3 is TGCGCCAGCAGCTTGGCAGGGTATGATGGCTACACCTTC.

This chain uses TRBV19 with TRBJ2-1, with TRBD1 identical over 7 bases. This CDR3 contains 16 residues. V shed 4 bases, J shed 2 bases, and the junction held 8 bases outside the gene matches. The V gene's germline CDR1 is LNHDA and CDR2 SQIVND (reference sequence). CDR3 sequence reads: CASSTGNQGAYNEQFF. The CDR3 DNA reads TGTGCCAGTAGTACTGGGAATCAGGGGGCCTACAATGAGCAGTTCTTC.

The chain recombines TRBV5-1 with TRBJ1-5; a weak D match, TRBD1 (5 bases). This CDR3 is built from 15 residues. The germline CDR1 and CDR2 sequences are SGHRS and YFSETQ. Between the trimmed V and J ends, which lost 6 bases and 7 bases, there was a span of 20 bases. The CDR3 bases are TGCGCCAGCATTAGGAGGGGCAGGGATCGGCAGCCCCAGCATTTT. Amino acid sequence: CASIRRGRDRQPQHF. The full variable domain, with the rest looked up from reference TRBV5-1 and TRBJ1-5, is KAGVTQTPRYLIKTRGQQVTLSCSPISGHRSVSWYQQTPGQGLQFLFEYFSETQRNKGNFPGRFSGRQFSNSRSEMNVSTLELGDSALYLCASIRRGRDRQPQHFGDGTRLSIL.

This clone is a singleton in its sample. The chain employs TRBV4-1 and TRBJ2-3; 9 bases match TRBD2. Germline assignment: CDR1 MGHRA and CDR2 YSYEKL. V shed 1 base, J shed 1 base, and the junction held 9 bases outside the gene matches. The CDR3 extends over 18 amino acids. The CDR3 loop is CASSQAETRTSGTDTQYF. The CDR3 bases are TGCGCCAGCAGCCAAGCCGAAACGCGGACTAGCGGCACAGATACGCAGTATTTT.

The chain uses TRBV9 and TRBJ2-5; 7 positions agree with TRBD1. Germline V gene sequence: CDR1 SGDLS, CDR2 YYNGEE. The CDR3 is 15 amino acids. V lost 5 bases, J lost 5 bases, and 12 bases stayed unmatched. The CDR3 DNA sequence: TGTGCCAGCAGTGAAGGGGGCTTAACATGGGAGACCCAGTACTTC. As protein: CASSEGGLTWETQYF.

V and J are TRBV11-3 and TRBJ2-1, with 9 positions matching TRBD2. The CDR3 runs 14 residues. Trimming removed 3 bases from V and 10 bases from J; junction bases left unmatched: 7. Germline assignment: CDR1 SGHNT and CDR2 YENEEA. The CDR3 protein is CASSFLAGAGEQFF. CDR3 sequence (DNA): TGTGCCAGCAGCTTCTTAGCGGGGGCGGGGGAGCAGTTCTTC.

The chain joins TRBV7-6 to TRBJ2-7; 11 bases are shared with TRBD2. This CDR3 contains 17 residues. CDR1 is SGHVS and CDR2 is FNYEAQ in the germline V gene. V shed 4 bases, J shed 2 bases, and the junction held 10 bases outside the gene matches. The CDR3 region has the DNA TGTGCCAGCAGCTCCGCCGGGGGGACTAGCGGTACCTACGAGCAGTACTTC. Translated: CASSSAGGTSGTYEQYF.

This chain joins TRBV7-9 and TRBJ1-4, with D unclear. CDR1 is SEHNR, CDR2 FQNEAQ, per germline (reference sequence). V was pared by 3 bases and J by 0 bases, with 5 bases between. The CDR3 contains 14 residues. Written as DNA, the CDR3 is TGTGCCAGCAGCTTTATTTCAACTAATGAAAAACTGTTTTTT. Its translation is CASSFISTNEKLFF.

The genes are TRBV19 and TRBJ2-3, with 10 bases aligning to TRBD2. There are 15 residues in the CDR3. The germline gives CDR1 LNHDA, CDR2 SQIVND (reference sequence). The trim removed 6 bases at V and 5 bases at J, leaving 8 bases unmatched. The CDR3 coding sequence is TGTGCCAGTAGCCTACTAGCGGGGTCGGTAGATACGCAGTATTTT. Translated, it gives CASSLLAGSVDTQYF.

V usage is TRBV20-1 and J usage is TRBJ1-2; D not resolved. Trimming removed 3 bases from V and 1 base from J, with 6 bases in between. Germline V CDR1 and CDR2: DFQATT, SNEGSKA (reference sequence). The CDR3 has 12 residues. The CDR3 loop reads CSASSNNYGYTF. DNA of the CDR3: TGCAGTGCTAGTTCCAATAACTATGGCTACACCTTC.

In this sample, this clone turned up once. The J gene is TRBJ2-7, the V gene TRBV6-2 or TRBV6-3; D not resolved. Germline V gene sequence: CDR1 MNHEY, CDR2 SVGEGT. V was clipped by 5 bases and J by 0 bases, with 8 bases between them. The CDR3 has 13 amino acids. The CDR3 loop is CASSLLSSYEQYF. The CDR3 DNA reads as TGTGCCAGCAGTCTACTGAGCTCCTACGAGCAGTACTTC.

V and J are TRBV7-9 and TRBJ2-3; D possibly corresponds to TRBD1 (6 bases). CDR1 and CDR2 (germline): SEHNR, FQNEAQ (reference sequence). Trimming pared 5 bases from V and 4 bases from J, leaving 16 bases between. This CDR3 comprises 15 residues. The CDR3 nucleotides read TGTGCCAGCAGCCAGGGGCCAGGCCGTGCAGATACGCAGTATTTT. Translation: CASSQGPGRADTQYF.

There are a few counts of this clone. The chain employs TRBV6-2 or TRBV6-3 and TRBJ1-3, with D perhaps matching TRBD1 (6 bases). The CDR3 runs 18 residues. CDR1 is MNHEY, CDR2 SVGEGT, per germline. The V gene lost 6 bases and the J gene lost 0 bases, with 21 bases spanning the gap. CDR3 loop: CASSPAIPGQRSGNTIYF. CDR3 in DNA: TGTGCCAGCAGCCCCGCGATTCCGGGACAACGCTCTGGAAACACCATATATTTT.

This CDR3 reads CASSYGSGGYNEQFF. CDR3 DNA: TGTGCCAGCAGTTATGGGAGCGGGGGATACAATGAGCAGTTCTTC. The chain couples TRBV6-5 to TRBJ2-1; 8 nucleotides match TRBD2. Germline V CDR1 and CDR2: MNHEY, SVGAGI. V was clipped by 3 bases and J by 4 bases; unmatched bases: 5. CDR3 size: 15 residues.